This is a list of T cell receptor beta chains from one sample in a study of cytomegalovirus exposure and HLA in healthy donors. Assay: immunoSEQ multiplex PCR; the TCRdb copy retains only in-frame clones and omits some. The data hold 100,000 to 150,000 clones, with 81% observed a single time. Sequenced input: PBMCs. The origin of the receptors is a woman in her thirties or forties in good health and CMV-seronegative. CDR3s include the opening cysteine and the closing phenylalanine or tryptophan. The D gene is left open where the match is weak. Size is omitted from some rows. Given values are once, few, many or a class for expanded clones.

clone_size: -
d_call: TRBD1
j_call: TRBJ1-1
v_call: TRBV29-1
cdr3_aa: CSVDLQGANTEAFF
cdr3_nt: TGCAGCGTTGATCTCCAGGGGGCGAACACTGAAGCTTTCTTT

clone_size: -
d_call: -
j_call: TRBJ2-7
v_call: TRBV4-1
cdr3_aa: CASSPLSGLSSYEQYF
cdr3_nt: TGCGCCAGCAGCCCCCTAAGCGGGCTCAGCTCCTACGAGCAGTACTTC

clone_size: -
d_call: -
j_call: TRBJ2-1
v_call: TRBV4-3
cdr3_aa: CASSQDVPGSGEQFF
cdr3_nt: TGCGCCAGCAGCCAAGATGTCCCGGGGAGCGGTGAGCAGTTCTTC

clone_size: -
d_call: TRBD1
j_call: TRBJ1-1
v_call: TRBV6-5
cdr3_aa: CASRRGQVTEAFF
cdr3_nt: TGTGCCAGCAGGAGAGGACAGGTAACTGAAGCTTTCTTT

clone_size: -
d_call: -
j_call: TRBJ1-2
v_call: TRBV9
cdr3_aa: CASSLGGDPRGYTF
cdr3_nt: TGTGCCAGCAGCCTCGGGGGGGACCCTAGGGGCTACACCTTC

clone_size: -
d_call: -
j_call: TRBJ1-5
v_call: TRBV4-2
cdr3_aa: CASSPHGGGDQPQHF
cdr3_nt: TGTGCCAGCAGTCCTCACGGGGGGGGAGATCAGCCCCAGCATTTT

clone_size: -
d_call: TRBD1
j_call: TRBJ2-1
v_call: TRBV15
cdr3_aa: CATSRGPGQGAGNEQFF
cdr3_nt: TGTGCCACCAGCAGGGGACCGGGACAGGGGGCTGGCAATGAGCAGTTCTTC

clone_size: -
d_call: -
j_call: TRBJ2-7
v_call: TRBV5-1
cdr3_aa: CASSLGQGGFQVYEQYF
cdr3_nt: TGCGCCAGCAGCTTGGGACAGGGAGGCTTTCAGGTCTACGAGCAGTACTTC

clone_size: -
d_call: -
j_call: TRBJ1-2
v_call: TRBV19
cdr3_aa: CASTNRFYGYTF
cdr3_nt: TGTGCCAGTACCAACAGGTTCTATGGCTACACCTTC

clone_size: once
d_call: TRBD1
j_call: TRBJ1-1
v_call: TRBV5-1
cdr3_aa: CASSARQGITNTEAFF
cdr3_nt: TGCGCCAGCAGCGCTCGACAGGGTATAACGAACACTGAAGCTTTCTTT

clone_size: few
d_call: -
j_call: TRBJ1-1
v_call: TRBV30
cdr3_aa: CAWTTTVNTEAFF
cdr3_nt: TGTGCCTGGACCACAACCGTGAACACTGAAGCTTTCTTT

clone_size: -
d_call: TRBD1
j_call: TRBJ1-5
v_call: TRBV19
cdr3_aa: CASRPHWDRVGNQPQHF
cdr3_nt: TGTGCCAGTAGACCCCACTGGGACAGGGTTGGTAATCAGCCCCAGCATTTT

clone_size: few
d_call: -
j_call: TRBJ1-1
v_call: TRBV4-2
cdr3_aa: CASRRAGTEAFF
cdr3_nt: TGTGCCAGCCGTCGTGCGGGCACTGAAGCTTTCTTT

clone_size: once
d_call: TRBD1
j_call: TRBJ2-2
v_call: TRBV7-9
cdr3_aa: CASSFTGTGPTGELFF
cdr3_nt: TGTGCCAGCAGCTTTACCGGGACAGGACCTACCGGGGAGCTGTTTTTT

clone_size: -
d_call: -
j_call: TRBJ1-5
v_call: TRBV2
cdr3_aa: CASAGGGNQPQHF
cdr3_nt: TGTGCCAGCGCCGGGGGTGGCAATCAGCCCCAGCATTTT

clone_size: -
d_call: -
j_call: TRBJ1-2
v_call: TRBV7-2
cdr3_aa: CASRGGANYGYTF
cdr3_nt: TGTGCCAGCAGGGGGGGGGCTAACTATGGCTACACCTTC

clone_size: few
d_call: -
j_call: TRBJ2-2
v_call: TRBV5-6
cdr3_aa: CASSPTGARTPGELFF
cdr3_nt: TGTGCCAGCAGCCCGACAGGAGCCCGCACCCCCGGGGAGCTGTTTTTT

clone_size: -
d_call: -
j_call: TRBJ1-5
v_call: TRBV28
cdr3_aa: CASVPQGFRNQPQHF
cdr3_nt: TGTGCCAGCGTTCCTCAGGGTTTTCGCAATCAGCCCCAGCATTTT

clone_size: -
d_call: TRBD2
j_call: TRBJ2-5
v_call: TRBV2
cdr3_aa: CASSETAGGPAQYF
cdr3_nt: TGTGCCAGCAGTGAAACAGCGGGGGGGCCGGCCCAGTACTTC

clone_size: -
d_call: -
j_call: TRBJ2-3
v_call: TRBV27
cdr3_aa: CASSFQGYADTQYF
cdr3_nt: TGTGCCAGCAGTTTCCAGGGTTATGCAGATACGCAGTATTTT

clone_size: once
d_call: -
j_call: TRBJ1-6
v_call: TRBV9
cdr3_aa: CASSPQGNGSSYNSPLHF
cdr3_nt: TGTGCCAGCAGCCCCCAGGGGAACGGAAGCTCCTATAATTCACCCCTCCACTTT

clone_size: once
d_call: TRBD2
j_call: TRBJ2-1
v_call: TRBV4-2
cdr3_aa: CASSPSLAGGYNEQFF
cdr3_nt: TGTGCCAGCAGCCCCTCACTAGCGGGGGGCTACAATGAGCAGTTCTTC

clone_size: -
d_call: TRBD2
j_call: TRBJ2-7
v_call: TRBV7-2
cdr3_aa: CASNLMLAGASYEQYF
cdr3_nt: TGTGCCAGCAACTTAATGCTAGCGGGGGCCTCCTACGAGCAGTACTTC

clone_size: -
d_call: TRBD1
j_call: TRBJ1-1
v_call: TRBV5-4
cdr3_aa: CASSPPPTGGNTEAFF
cdr3_nt: TGTGCCAGCAGCCCTCCGCCGACAGGGGGCAACACTGAAGCTTTCTTT

clone_size: -
d_call: TRBD1
j_call: TRBJ1-2
v_call: TRBV7-9
cdr3_aa: CASSQSGQPYGYTF
cdr3_nt: TGTGCCAGCAGCCAGTCGGGACAGCCCTATGGCTACACCTTC

clone_size: -
d_call: TRBD2
j_call: TRBJ2-3
v_call: TRBV10-1
cdr3_aa: CASSDGGTGDTQYF
cdr3_nt: TGCGCCAGCAGTGACGGGGGGACGGGTGATACGCAGTATTTT

clone_size: -
d_call: -
j_call: TRBJ1-1
v_call: TRBV2
cdr3_aa: CASSDPDTEAFF
cdr3_nt: TGTGCCAGCAGTGATCCGGACACTGAAGCTTTCTTT

clone_size: -
d_call: -
j_call: TRBJ1-1
v_call: TRBV18
cdr3_aa: CASSQLAIGQLYTEAFF
cdr3_nt: TGTGCCAGCTCACAACTGGCGATAGGACAACTATACACTGAAGCTTTCTTT

clone_size: few
d_call: -
j_call: TRBJ2-5
v_call: TRBV6-6
cdr3_aa: CASSYSGTLQETQYF
cdr3_nt: TGTGCCAGCAGTTACTCCGGGACACTTCAAGAGACCCAGTACTTC

clone_size: -
d_call: TRBD1
j_call: TRBJ1-5
v_call: TRBV10-3
cdr3_aa: CAISGGQGLNQPQHF
cdr3_nt: TGTGCCATCAGTGGGGGACAGGGGTTAAATCAGCCCCAGCATTTT

clone_size: -
d_call: -
j_call: TRBJ1-1
v_call: TRBV28
cdr3_aa: CASSLLGGGPEAFF
cdr3_nt: TGTGCCAGCAGTTTATTGGGGGGTGGGCCTGAAGCTTTCTTT

clone_size: -
d_call: TRBD1
j_call: TRBJ1-1
v_call: TRBV19
cdr3_aa: CASAGQMNTEAFF
cdr3_nt: TGTGCCAGTGCGGGACAGATGAACACTGAAGCTTTCTTT

clone_size: -
d_call: TRBD1
j_call: TRBJ1-4
v_call: TRBV28
cdr3_aa: CASSSALQGAREKLFF
cdr3_nt: TGTGCCAGCAGTTCTGCCCTTCAGGGGGCGCGAGAAAAACTGTTTTTT

clone_size: -
d_call: -
j_call: TRBJ1-3
v_call: TRBV30
cdr3_aa: CAWSVEVLSSGNTIYF
cdr3_nt: TGTGCCTGGAGTGTAGAGGTCCTAAGCTCTGGAAACACCATATATTTT

clone_size: -
d_call: TRBD2
j_call: TRBJ2-7
v_call: TRBV9
cdr3_aa: CASSVETSGGRQYF
cdr3_nt: TGTGCCAGCAGCGTAGAGACTAGCGGGGGACGGCAGTACTTC

clone_size: -
d_call: TRBD2
j_call: TRBJ2-2
v_call: TRBV5-1
cdr3_aa: CASSFGTSGRRDTGELFF
cdr3_nt: TGCGCCAGCAGCTTCGGAACTAGCGGGAGAAGGGACACCGGGGAGCTGTTTTTT

clone_size: -
d_call: TRBD2
j_call: TRBJ2-7
v_call: TRBV4-1
cdr3_aa: CASSRPGGGVCYEQYF
cdr3_nt: TGCGCCAGCAGCCGCCCGGGGGGAGGGGTTTGCTACGAGCAGTACTTC

clone_size: -
d_call: -
j_call: TRBJ2-7
v_call: TRBV5-1
cdr3_aa: CASSPGTTRTSEQYF
cdr3_nt: TGCGCCAGCAGCCCGGGAACTACACGGACCAGCGAGCAGTACTTC

clone_size: -
d_call: TRBD1
j_call: TRBJ1-2
v_call: TRBV27
cdr3_aa: CASSFGQGHYGYTF
cdr3_nt: TGTGCCAGCAGTTTCGGACAGGGGCACTATGGCTACACCTTC